This T cell receptor (beta chain) comes out of a study of CD8+ T cells in alopecia areata. Study overall: In an open-label trial, patients got 5 to 10 mg tofacitinib twice daily. Overall study findings and caveats: For patients receiving tofacitinib, scalp clonality and expanded CD8+ clones among the top 100 significantly decreased. Alphabeta T cells residing in normal skin are also sequenced in scalp samples.

The sequencing template was cDNA reverse transcribed from extracted RNA. The method was immunoSEQ multiplex PCR; TCRdb's version includes in-frame clones alone and lacks a portion of them. The table has fewer than 150,000 clones, 82% seen once. The germline V gene has CDR1 SEHNR and CDR2 FQNEAQ (reference sequence). The V end was cut by 5 bases, the J end by 1 base, with 4 bases between. The CDR3 covers 12 residues. As for this clone: Its antigen is unknown. Distinct nucleotide sequences in the sample also encode this CDR3.

Treatment indicated: oral pan-JAK inhibitor, 5-10 mg twice daily. The chain uses TRBV7-9 and TRBJ2-3, with D uncertain. Sequencing was performed on CD8+ T cells sorted from blood, taken at week 4, from a patient treated with tofacitinib. This sequence originates from a human donor with alopecia areata. The CDR3 nucleotides read TGTGCCAGCAGCCGAGGCACAGATACGCAGTATTTT. Translation gives CASSRGTDTQYF.